The 7 T cell receptor beta chains listed next were all sequenced from one sample in a study of cytomegalovirus exposure and HLA in healthy donors. Researchers ran the PCR with 60 Vbeta and 13 Jbeta primers. Some clones are missing from TCRdb's copy, which holds only in-frame ones; the method was immunoSEQ multiplex PCR. The sample shows around 110,000 clones, approximately 72% of them seen only once. Input material: PBMCs. These receptors were taken from a man between 18 and 35 years old in good health and CMV-seronegative.

Only a few counts were recorded for this clone. The V gene is TRBV4-3, the J gene TRBJ2-3; D remains ambiguous. V shed 2 bases and J shed 6 bases, with 15 bases lying between them. CDR3 length equals 15 residues. Germline V gene sequence: CDR1 LGHNA, CDR2 YSLEER. In DNA form, the CDR3 reads TGCGCCAGCAGCCAATGGCGGAATGCTGGTGATACGCAGTATTTT. Protein product: CASSQWRNAGDTQYF.

The chain employs TRBV5-6 and TRBJ1-4; possible D gene TRBD1, 6 bases. The CDR3 consists of 14 residues. Germline CDR1 and CDR2: SGHDT and YYEEEE. V was pared by 2 bases and J by 1 base, with 6 bases between. The DNA of the CDR3 is TGTGCCAGCAGCTTACAGGGAACTAATGAAAAACTGTTTTTT. Its translation: CASSLQGTNEKLFF.

This sequence joins TRBV5-1 and TRBJ2-1; unclear D gene. From germline, CDR1 is SGHRS and CDR2 YFSETQ. This CDR3 is 15 amino acids long. The V and J ends lost 5 bases and 0 bases respectively, with 12 bases between them. The CDR3 region has the DNA TGCGCCAGCAGATTCACAGTCAGCTCCTACAATGAGCAGTTCTTC. Translated: CASRFTVSSYNEQFF.

This sequence joins TRBV30 and TRBJ1-6, with D possibly matching TRBD1 (6 bases). Germline V gene sequence: CDR1 GTSNPN, CDR2 SVGIG (reference sequence). The CDR3 spans 14 residues. Trimming took off 3 bases at V and 9 bases at J, with 15 bases between the two ends. As DNA, the CDR3 is TGTGCCTGGAGCCAAGGGACACTTCGTTCACCCCTCCACTTT. The encoded protein is CAWSQGTLRSPLHF.

This clone was found a few times. V is TRBV7-9 and J is TRBJ1-4; tentative D call: TRBD1 (6 bases). The CDR3 extends over 12 amino acids. Trimming left V 8 bases short and J 8 bases short, with 12 bases between. Germline CDR1 SEHNR, CDR2 FQNEAQ (reference sequence). The CDR3 coding sequence is TGTGCCAGCGGACAGAGCAGGGAAAAACTGTTTTTT. As protein: CASGQSREKLFF.

The sample holds one count of this clone. The chain recombines TRBV12-2 with TRBJ2-1; TRBD1 is the table's D call and was not checked against the DNA. TRBV12-2 is a pseudogene. The CDR3 extends over 15 amino acids. CDR3 sequence: CASRLASSSKGEQFF. CDR3 nucleotides: TGTGCAAGTCGCTTAGCGTCCAGCTCCAAGGGGGAGCAGTTCTTC.

This sequence joins TRBV6-5 and TRBJ1-5; no clear D. CDR3 size: 15 residues. Germline CDR1 and CDR2: MNHEY and SVGAGI. V was trimmed by 6 bases and J by 0 bases, leaving 12 bases between them. CDR3 amino acids: CASRGRRYSNQPQHF. CDR3 nucleotide sequence: TGTGCCAGCAGGGGTCGGAGGTATAGCAATCAGCCCCAGCATTTT.